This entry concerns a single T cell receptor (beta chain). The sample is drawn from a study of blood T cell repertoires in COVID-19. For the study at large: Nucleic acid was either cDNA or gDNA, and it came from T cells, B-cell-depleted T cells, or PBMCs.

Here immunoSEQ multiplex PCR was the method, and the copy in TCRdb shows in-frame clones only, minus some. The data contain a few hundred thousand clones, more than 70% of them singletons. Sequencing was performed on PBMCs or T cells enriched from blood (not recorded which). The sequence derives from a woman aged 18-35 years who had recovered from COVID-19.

The CDR3 DNA is TGTGCCAGCAGTGAGTGGGCTGACTCTGGAAACACCATATATTTT. Protein product: CASSEWADSGNTIYF. V is TRBV6-1 and J is TRBJ1-3, with D unclear. The germline CDR1 and CDR2 sequences are MNHNS and SASEGT. CDR3 size: 15 residues. Trimming took off 3 bases at V and 0 bases at J, with 9 bases between the two ends.